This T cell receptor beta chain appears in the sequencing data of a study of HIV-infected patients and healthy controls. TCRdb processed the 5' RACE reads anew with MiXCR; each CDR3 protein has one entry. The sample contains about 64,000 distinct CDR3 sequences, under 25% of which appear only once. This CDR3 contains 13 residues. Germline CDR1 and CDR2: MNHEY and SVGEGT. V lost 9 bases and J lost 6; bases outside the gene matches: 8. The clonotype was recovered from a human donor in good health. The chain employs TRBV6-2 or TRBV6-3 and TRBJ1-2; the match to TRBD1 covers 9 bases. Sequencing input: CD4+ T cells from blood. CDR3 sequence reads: CASRTGENHGYTF. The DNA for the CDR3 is TGTGCCAGTCGGACAGGGGAAAATCATGGCTACACCTTC.